The 9 T cell receptor beta chains presented below share a single source sample, sequenced in a study of T cell clonotyping in hematopoietic cell transplantation. Profiling relied on immunoSEQ multiplex PCR, and the TCRdb table lists in-frame clones only, not all of them. Seen here are around 14,000 clones, around 94% observed once, and the top ten hold 4% to 5.5%. Sample: PBMCs, taken 30 days after allogeneic stem cell transplant. The receptors stem from a male patient aged 60 to 75 who had an allogeneic stem cell transplant from an unrelated donor, so the T cells may come from the graft donor. Some clones in this sample may be carry-over from other donors' samples.

This sequence joins TRBV19 and TRBJ2-2; 11 nucleotides match TRBD1. Germline V gives CDR1 LNHDA, CDR2 SQIVND (reference sequence). The J segment lost 1 base and the V segment lost 4 bases, leaving 8 bases of the junction unmatched. CDR3 size: 18 residues. CDR3 coding DNA: TGTGCCAGTAGTACATACCTTGGGACAGGGGGGAACACCGGGGAGCTGTTTTTT. This translates into CASSTYLGTGGNTGELFF.

This clone was counted a few times. The chain couples TRBV6-5 to TRBJ1-2, with D perhaps TRBD1 (5 bases). V was pared by 7 bases and J by 1 base, with 10 bases between. Germline V gene lookup returns CDR1 MNHEY and CDR2 SVGAGI. CDR3 length: 13 residues. CDR3 sequence reads: CASKGPHNYGYTF. The DNA for the CDR3 is TGTGCCAGCAAGGGACCCCATAACTATGGCTACACCTTC.

The CDR3 spells CASSQNSGGVVNEQFF. CDR3 nucleotides: TGTGCCAGCAGCCAGAATAGCGGGGGGGTTGTGAATGAGCAGTTCTTC. V and J are TRBV4-2 and TRBJ2-1; 11 positions match TRBD2. J lost 7 bases, V lost 3 bases, and 8 bases had no gene match. Per the germline V gene, CDR1 is LGHNA and CDR2 is YNFKEQ. The CDR3 runs 16 residues.

The chain has TRBV7-2 and TRBJ1-2; D is unclear. CDR1 and CDR2 from the germline V gene are SGHTA and FQGNSA. This CDR3 is built from 15 residues. Trimming took off 1 base at V and 0 bases at J, with 9 bases between the two ends. The CDR3 protein is CASSLGVTTNYGYTF. CDR3 nucleotide sequence: TGTGCCAGCAGCTTAGGGGTCACTACTAACTATGGCTACACCTTC.

V is TRBV28 and J is TRBJ1-1; D is unclear. CDR3 length: 16 residues. Germline values: CDR1 MDHEN, CDR2 SYDVKM. V shed 0 bases and J shed 0 bases, with 11 bases lying between them. CDR3 nucleotide sequence: TGTGCCAGCAGTTTATGGACGGGTTCCATGAACACTGAAGCTTTCTTT. Translated, it gives CASSLWTGSMNTEAFF.

This sequence joins TRBV6-5 and TRBJ1-2; 9 bases fit TRBD1. V gave up 6 bases and J gave up 2 bases; unmatched junction bases: 7. Germline assignment: CDR1 MNHEY and CDR2 SVGAGI. This CDR3 region has 15 residues. In nucleotides, the CDR3 is TGTGCCAGCAGCTCCGGGGGACAGGGAAACTATGGCTACACCTTC. Encoded protein: CASSSGGQGNYGYTF.

The chain has TRBV6-5 and TRBJ1-2; 7 nucleotides agree with TRBD1. Germline assignment: CDR1 MNHEY and CDR2 SVGAGI. The CDR3 is made up of 13 amino acids. V was clipped by 10 bases and J by 5 bases; unmatched bases: 10. CDR3 residues: CATRGAVGYGYTF. As DNA, the CDR3 is TGTGCCACCAGGGGGGCCGTAGGGTATGGCTACACCTTC.

The rearrangement joins TRBV6-6 to TRBJ1-1, with 9 bases matching TRBD1. J was trimmed by 4 bases and V by 8 bases; bases with no gene match: 14. This CDR3 has 16 amino acids. CDR1 and CDR2 from the germline V gene are MNHNY and SVGAGI (reference sequence). The DNA for the CDR3 is TGTGCCAGCGGTCCTAATACAGGGGGCGGCGGCACTGAAGCTTTCTTT. It is translated as CASGPNTGGGGTEAFF.

V and J are TRBV11-3 and TRBJ2-3; 9 positions match TRBD2. This CDR3 has 15 residues. The germline CDR1 and CDR2 sequences are SGHNT and YENEEA. J gave up 5 bases and V 1 base, and 4 bases lay outside the gene matches. The chain's CDR3 is CASSLGLAVEDTQYF. The CDR3 DNA reads as TGTGCCAGCAGCTTAGGACTAGCGGTGGAAGATACGCAGTATTTT.